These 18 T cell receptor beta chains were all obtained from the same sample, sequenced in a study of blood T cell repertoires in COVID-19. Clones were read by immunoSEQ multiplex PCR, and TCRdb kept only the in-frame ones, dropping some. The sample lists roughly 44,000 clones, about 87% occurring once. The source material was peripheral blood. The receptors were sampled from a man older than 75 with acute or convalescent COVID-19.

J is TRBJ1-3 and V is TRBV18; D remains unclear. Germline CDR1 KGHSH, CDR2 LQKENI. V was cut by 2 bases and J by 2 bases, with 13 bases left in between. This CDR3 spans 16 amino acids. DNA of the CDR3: TGTGCCAGCTCACCATGGAGGAGACTGGCTGGAAACACCATATATTTT. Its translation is CASSPWRRLAGNTIYF.

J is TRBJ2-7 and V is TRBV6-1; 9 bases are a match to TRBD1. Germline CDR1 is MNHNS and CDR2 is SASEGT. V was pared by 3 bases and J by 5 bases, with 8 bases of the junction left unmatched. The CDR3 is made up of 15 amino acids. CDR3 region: CASSERDRAYHEQYF. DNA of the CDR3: TGTGCCAGCAGTGAGCGGGACAGGGCCTACCACGAGCAGTACTTC.

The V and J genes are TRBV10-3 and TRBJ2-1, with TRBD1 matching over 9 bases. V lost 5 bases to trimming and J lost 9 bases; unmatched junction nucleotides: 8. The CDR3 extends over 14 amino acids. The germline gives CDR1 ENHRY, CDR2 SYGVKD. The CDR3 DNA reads TGTGCCATCAGTCTCCGGACAGGGGTGACTGAGCAGTTCTTC. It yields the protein CAISLRTGVTEQFF.

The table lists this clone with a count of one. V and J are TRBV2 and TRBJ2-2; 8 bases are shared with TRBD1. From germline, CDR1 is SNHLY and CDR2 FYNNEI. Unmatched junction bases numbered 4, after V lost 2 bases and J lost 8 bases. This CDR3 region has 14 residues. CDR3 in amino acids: CASSESRGRGELFF. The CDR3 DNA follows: TGTGCCAGCAGTGAAAGCAGGGGGCGTGGGGAGCTGTTTTTT.

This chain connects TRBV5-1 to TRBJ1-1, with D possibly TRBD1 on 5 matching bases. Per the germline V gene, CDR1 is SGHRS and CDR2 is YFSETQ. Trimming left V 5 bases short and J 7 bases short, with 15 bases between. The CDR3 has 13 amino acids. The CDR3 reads CASRPANRREAFF. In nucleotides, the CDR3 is TGCGCCAGCAGGCCGGCTAACAGGCGTGAAGCTTTCTTT.

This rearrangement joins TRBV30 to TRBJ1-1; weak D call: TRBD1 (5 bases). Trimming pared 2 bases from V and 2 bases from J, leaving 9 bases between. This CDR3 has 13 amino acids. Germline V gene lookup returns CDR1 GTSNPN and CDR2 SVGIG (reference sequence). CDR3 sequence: CAWSPTANTEAFF. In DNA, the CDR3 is TGTGCCTGGAGTCCGACAGCAAACACTGAAGCTTTCTTT.

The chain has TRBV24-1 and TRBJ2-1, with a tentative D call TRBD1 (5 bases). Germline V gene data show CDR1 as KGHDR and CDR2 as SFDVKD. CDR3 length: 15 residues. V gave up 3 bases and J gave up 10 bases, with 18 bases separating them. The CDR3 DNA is TGTGCCACCAGTGATCCCCGGAGACAGAGCAGGGAGCAGTTCTTC. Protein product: CATSDPRRQSREQFF.

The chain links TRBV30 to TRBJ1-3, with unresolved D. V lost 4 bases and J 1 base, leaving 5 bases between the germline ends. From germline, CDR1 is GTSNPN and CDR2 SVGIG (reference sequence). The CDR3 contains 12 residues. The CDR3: CAWTASGNTIYF. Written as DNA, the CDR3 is TGTGCCTGGACCGCGTCTGGAAACACCATATATTTT.

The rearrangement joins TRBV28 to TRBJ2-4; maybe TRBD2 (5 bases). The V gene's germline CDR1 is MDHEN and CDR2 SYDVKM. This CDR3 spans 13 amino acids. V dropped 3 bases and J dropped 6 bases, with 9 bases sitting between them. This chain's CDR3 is CASSFQRVNIQYF. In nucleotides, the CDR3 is TGTGCCAGCAGTTTCCAGAGGGTAAACATTCAGTACTTC.

The CDR3 DNA is TGTGCCAGCAGCTCACCGACAAGGACAGGCGGGAACACCATATATTTT. Amino acid sequence: CASSSPTRTGGNTIYF. The rearrangement joins TRBV5-6 to TRBJ1-3; 7 bases fit TRBD1. In germline, CDR1 is SGHDT, CDR2 YYEEEE. With 3 bases clipped from V and 7 bases from J, the junction kept 13 bases outside the gene matches. This CDR3 spans 16 amino acids.

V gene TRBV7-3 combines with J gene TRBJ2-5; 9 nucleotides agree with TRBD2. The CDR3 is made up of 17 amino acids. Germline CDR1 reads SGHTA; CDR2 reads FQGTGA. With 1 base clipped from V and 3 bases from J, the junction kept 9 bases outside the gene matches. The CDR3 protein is CASSLRASGVLEETQYF. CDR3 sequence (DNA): TGTGCCAGCAGCTTAAGAGCTAGCGGGGTTTTAGAAGAGACCCAGTACTTC.

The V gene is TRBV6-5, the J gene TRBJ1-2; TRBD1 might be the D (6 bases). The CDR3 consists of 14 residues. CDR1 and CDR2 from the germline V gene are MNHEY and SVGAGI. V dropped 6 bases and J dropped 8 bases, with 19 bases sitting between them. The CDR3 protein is CASRPGQTWGGYTF. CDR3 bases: TGTGCCAGCAGACCCGGACAGACCTGGGGGGGCTACACCTTC.

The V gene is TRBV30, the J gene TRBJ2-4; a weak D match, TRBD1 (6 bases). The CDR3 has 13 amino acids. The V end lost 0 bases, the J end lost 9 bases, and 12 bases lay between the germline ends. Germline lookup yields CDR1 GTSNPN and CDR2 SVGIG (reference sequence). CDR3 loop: CAWSVSGDTIQYF. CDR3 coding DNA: TGTGCCTGGAGTGTATCAGGGGATACCATTCAGTACTTC.

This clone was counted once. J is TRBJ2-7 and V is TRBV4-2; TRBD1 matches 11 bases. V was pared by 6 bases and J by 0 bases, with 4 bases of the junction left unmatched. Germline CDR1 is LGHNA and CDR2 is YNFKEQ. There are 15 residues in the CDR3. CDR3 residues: CASSWTGGFSYEQYF. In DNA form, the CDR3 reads TGTGCCAGCAGTTGGACAGGGGGCTTCTCCTACGAGCAGTACTTC.

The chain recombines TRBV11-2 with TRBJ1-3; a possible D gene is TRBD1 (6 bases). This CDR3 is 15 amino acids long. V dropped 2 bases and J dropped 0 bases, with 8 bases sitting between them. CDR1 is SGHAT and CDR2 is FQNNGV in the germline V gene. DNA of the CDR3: TGTGCCAGCAGCTTAAGGGGGGGCTCTGGAAACACCATATATTTT. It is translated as CASSLRGGSGNTIYF.

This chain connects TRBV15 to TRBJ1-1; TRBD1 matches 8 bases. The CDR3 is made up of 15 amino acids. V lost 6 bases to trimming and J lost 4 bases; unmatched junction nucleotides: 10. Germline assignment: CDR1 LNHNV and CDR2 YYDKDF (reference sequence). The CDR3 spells CATSPRTGWGTEAFF. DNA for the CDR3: TGTGCCACCAGTCCGAGGACAGGGTGGGGCACTGAAGCTTTCTTT.

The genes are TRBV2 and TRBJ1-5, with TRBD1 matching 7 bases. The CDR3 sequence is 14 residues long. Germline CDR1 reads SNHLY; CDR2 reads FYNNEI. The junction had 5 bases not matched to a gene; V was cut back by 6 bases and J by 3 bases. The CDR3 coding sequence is TGTGCCAGCAGGTCCGGGACAGACAATCAGCCCCAGCATTTT. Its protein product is CASRSGTDNQPQHF.

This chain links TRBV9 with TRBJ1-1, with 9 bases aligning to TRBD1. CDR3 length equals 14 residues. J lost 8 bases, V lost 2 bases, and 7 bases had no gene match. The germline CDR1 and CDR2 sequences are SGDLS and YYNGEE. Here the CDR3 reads CASSVDHRGREAFF. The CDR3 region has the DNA TGTGCCAGCAGCGTCGACCACAGGGGGCGGGAAGCTTTCTTT.